Each of the 32 T cell receptor beta chains below was sequenced from the same sample in a study of T cell responses to AZD1222 COVID-19 vaccine. Here immunoSEQ multiplex PCR was the method, and the copy in TCRdb shows in-frame clones only, minus some. The repertoire consists of some 130,000 clones, with approximately 85% occurring once and the leading ten covering around 1.6%. This specimen was peripheral blood, taken on day 0 of AZD1222 vaccination. The receptor source for this set is an adult in good health.

This rearrangement joins TRBV7-8 to TRBJ1-2; tentative D call: TRBD1 (6 bases). The germline gives CDR1 SGHVS, CDR2 FQNEAQ. V lost 1 base and J lost 8, with 14 bases in between. CDR3 size: 14 residues. The CDR3 reads CASSLGGAIIGYTF. The CDR3 coding sequence is TGTGCCAGCAGCTTAGGGGGGGCGATCATAGGCTACACCTTC.

CDR3 sequence reads: CASSLAQSRTPAYEQYF. The CDR3 region has the DNA TGTGCCAGCAGCTTAGCCCAAAGCCGCACCCCCGCCTACGAGCAGTACTTC. This chain connects TRBV11-2 to TRBJ2-7; D is unresolved. The CDR3 has 17 residues. CDR1 is SGHAT and CDR2 is FQNNGV in the germline V gene. V dropped 1 base and J dropped 2 bases, with 18 bases sitting between them.

This chain uses TRBV2 with TRBJ1-3; D is ambiguous. CDR1 is SNHLY, CDR2 FYNNEI, per germline. The CDR3 covers 14 residues. V gave up 9 bases and J gave up 4 bases, with 16 bases separating them. CDR3 sequence reads: CASSLGQRGNTIYF. The CDR3 coding sequence is TGTGCCAGTAGCCTCGGGCAACGGGGAAACACCATATATTTT.

V and J are TRBV7-2 and TRBJ2-1; 12 positions match TRBD2. Trimming cost V 5 bases and J 6 bases; bases outside gene matches: 17. Germline V gene lookup returns CDR1 SGHTA and CDR2 FQGNSA. The CDR3 is 19 amino acids. The CDR3 DNA reads TGTGCCAGCAGCATTAATTACCCACTAGCGGGAGGAATAGGCAATGAGCAGTTCTTC. Residues: CASSINYPLAGGIGNEQFF. The entire variable domain, with the rest obtained from reference TRBV7-2 and TRBJ2-1, is as follows: GAGVSQSPSNKVTEKGKDVELRCDPISGHTALYWYRQSLGQGLEFLIYFQGNSAPDKSGLPSDRFSAERTGGSVSTLTIQRTQQEDSAVYLCASSINYPLAGGIGNEQFFGPGTRLTVL.

The genes are TRBV29-1 and TRBJ2-3; 9 bases align to TRBD2. The germline gives CDR1 SQVTM, CDR2 ANQGSEA. The CDR3 covers 15 residues. Trimming removed 3 bases from V and 2 bases from J; junction bases left unmatched: 6. The CDR3 sequence: CSVERLAGPTDTQYF. The CDR3 DNA reads as TGCAGCGTTGAGCGGCTAGCGGGACCCACAGATACGCAGTATTTT.

The chain is built from TRBV7-3 and TRBJ1-6; possible D gene TRBD1, 6 bases. In germline, CDR1 is SGHTA, CDR2 FQGTGA. CDR3 size: 16 residues. V shed 2 bases and J shed 7 bases, with 15 bases lying between them. The CDR3 loop reads CASSLGGGGQNSPLHF. CDR3 coding DNA: TGTGCCAGCAGCTTAGGTGGGGGGGGCCAGAATTCACCCCTCCACTTT. Drawing the rest from reference TRBV7-3 and TRBJ1-6, the complete variable domain is GAGVSQTPSNKVTEKGKYVELRCDPISGHTALYWYRQSLGQGPEFLIYFQGTGAADDSGLPNDRFFAVRPEGSVSTLKIQRTERGDSAVYLCASSLGGGGQNSPLHFGNGTRLTVT.

J is TRBJ2-3 and V is TRBV19, with 9 bases identical to TRBD2. Per germline, CDR1 LNHDA and CDR2 SQIVND (reference sequence). The CDR3 contains 15 residues. J lost 2 bases, V lost 7 bases, and 7 bases had no gene match. Here the CDR3 DNA reads TGTGCCAGTACAACCCTAGCGGGGTTCACAGATACGCAGTATTTT. It is translated as CASTTLAGFTDTQYF.

The chain has TRBV11-2 and TRBJ2-7; tentatively, D is TRBD1 (7 bases). CDR3 size: 14 residues. V lost 0 bases to trimming and J lost 5 bases, with 11 bases between them. Germline lookup yields CDR1 SGHAT and CDR2 FQNNGV. CDR3 sequence reads: CASSLDRGADEQYF. The CDR3 region has the DNA TGTGCCAGCAGCTTAGACAGGGGGGCTGACGAGCAGTACTTC.

The chain combines TRBV7-3 with TRBJ1-5; maybe TRBD1 (5 bases). Per the germline V gene, CDR1 is SGHTA and CDR2 is FQGTGA. Trimming pared 5 bases from V and 4 bases from J, leaving 9 bases between. The CDR3 totals 13 residues. The CDR3 coding sequence is TGTGCCAGCAGCCAGACAGTAAATCAGCCCCAGCATTTT. It encodes CASSQTVNQPQHF.

This rearrangement joins TRBV24-1 to TRBJ2-1; D is perhaps TRBD1 or TRBD2 (5 bases each). V shed 0 bases and J shed 6 bases, with 8 bases lying between them. The CDR3 covers 14 residues. Germline CDR1 is KGHDR and CDR2 is SFDVKD. The CDR3 region has the DNA TGTGCCACCAGTGATTTGCCAGGGAGCAATGAGCAGTTCTTC. Translation: CATSDLPGSNEQFF.

The chain recombines TRBV4-1 with TRBJ2-2, with TRBD1 identical over 8 bases. The germline V gene encodes CDR1 MGHRA and CDR2 YSYEKL. Trimming removed 2 bases from V and 6 bases from J; junction bases left unmatched: 11. There are 17 residues in the CDR3. CDR3 nucleotides: TGCGCCAGCAGCCAAAGTACCGGGACAGGACGACCCGGGGAGCTGTTTTTT. This sequence encodes CASSQSTGTGRPGELFF.

The chain carries TRBV5-1 and TRBJ2-3; the D gene is possibly TRBD1 (7 bases). V gave up 0 bases and J gave up 5 bases, with 13 bases separating them. This CDR3 is built from 15 residues. Germline CDR1 is SGHRS and CDR2 is YFSETQ. In nucleotides, the CDR3 is TGCGCCAGCAGCTTGGCGGGGGACAGCGGAGATACGCAGTATTTT. Translated: CASSLAGDSGDTQYF.

The chain has TRBV15 and TRBJ2-1, with 9 bases aligning to TRBD2. The CDR3 has 17 amino acids. The germline V gene encodes CDR1 LNHNV and CDR2 YYDKDF (reference sequence). V shed 0 bases, J shed 4 bases, and the junction held 7 bases outside the gene matches. As DNA, the CDR3 is TGTGCCACCAGCAGAGAGGCTAGCGGGAAGTCATACAATGAGCAGTTCTTC. Translating it yields CATSREASGKSYNEQFF.

The chain couples TRBV7-3 to TRBJ2-3; D not resolved. The V end lost 4 bases, the J end lost 6 bases, and 17 bases lay between the germline ends. The germline CDR1 and CDR2 sequences are SGHTA and FQGTGA. This CDR3 spans 15 amino acids. CDR3 region: CASSSPEPGLDTQYF. The CDR3, as DNA: TGTGCCAGCAGCTCCCCGGAACCCGGGTTGGATACGCAGTATTTT.

The chain has TRBV10-3 and TRBJ2-7, with D possibly TRBD2 on 6 matching bases. V was shortened by 2 bases and J by 2 bases, with 13 bases between the two germline ends. The CDR3 consists of 15 residues. Germline lookup yields CDR1 ENHRY and CDR2 SYGVKD. CDR3 in amino acids: CAISEPGEKTYEQYF. The DNA for the CDR3 is TGTGCCATCAGTGAGCCGGGAGAAAAAACCTACGAGCAGTACTTC.

The chain has TRBV2 and TRBJ1-1; 10 bases line up with TRBD1. This CDR3 has 16 amino acids. V trimming: 3 bases; J trimming: 5 bases; junction bases outside the gene matches: 9. The germline V gene encodes CDR1 SNHLY and CDR2 FYNNEI. The CDR3 DNA follows: TGTGCCAGCAGTGAGCCGGGACAGGGGAGAGGAACTGAAGCTTTCTTT. It specifies CASSEPGQGRGTEAFF.

The V and J genes are TRBV15 and TRBJ1-2; 7 bases are a match to TRBD1. The trim removed 2 bases at V and 0 bases at J, leaving 9 bases unmatched. Germline CDR1 LNHNV, CDR2 YYDKDF (reference sequence). The CDR3 contains 17 residues. In DNA form, the CDR3 reads TGTGCCACCAGCAGAACACGAAGGGACAGTGCTAACTATGGCTACACCTTC. It codes for CATSRTRRDSANYGYTF.

The chain combines TRBV4-1 with TRBJ1-5, with 7 bases lining up with TRBD1. V was pared by 6 bases and J by 9 bases, with 14 bases of the junction left unmatched. The CDR3 is 15 amino acids. CDR1 MGHRA and CDR2 YSYEKL come from the germline V gene. CDR3 amino acids: CASSVGTARQGPQHF. The CDR3 nucleotides are TGCGCCAGCAGTGTTGGGACAGCTAGGCAGGGGCCCCAGCATTTT.

This clone appeared a few times. J is TRBJ2-5 and V is TRBV24-1; D is undetermined. Per the germline V gene, CDR1 is KGHDR and CDR2 is SFDVKD. This CDR3 comprises 14 residues. Trimming shortened V by 3 bases and J by 0 bases, and 7 bases separated the two germline ends. The CDR3 reads CATSDVSDQETQYF. The CDR3 DNA follows: TGTGCCACCAGTGATGTTTCAGACCAAGAGACCCAGTACTTC.

This sequence joins TRBV7-9 and TRBJ1-1; 7 bases are shared with TRBD1. The CDR3 contains 17 residues. The germline CDR1 and CDR2 sequences are SEHNR and FQNEAQ (reference sequence). The ends lost 5 bases at V and 0 bases at J; junction bases unmatched: 12. The CDR3 region is CASSTDRDRFMNTEAFF. The CDR3 coding sequence is TGTGCCAGCAGCACCGACAGGGATCGTTTCATGAACACTGAAGCTTTCTTT. Full variable domain (remainder filled in from reference TRBV7-9 and TRBJ1-1): DTGVSQNPRHKITKRGQNVTFRCDPISEHNRLYWYRQTLGQGPEFLTYFQNEAQLEKSRLLSDRFSAERPKGSFSTLEIQRTEQGDSAMYLCASSTDRDRFMNTEAFFGQGTRLTVV.

The V and J genes are TRBV2 and TRBJ2-7, with D perhaps TRBD1 (7 bases). V was shortened by 3 bases and J by 6 bases, with 12 bases between the two germline ends. Germline V gives CDR1 SNHLY, CDR2 FYNNEI. The CDR3 extends over 13 amino acids. CDR3 sequence: CASSEEGAGEQYF. The CDR3 nucleotides read TGTGCCAGCAGTGAGGAGGGGGCGGGCGAGCAGTACTTC. Full variable domain (missing parts from reference TRBV2 and TRBJ2-7): EPEVTQTPSHQVTQMGQEVILRCVPISNHLYFYWYRQILGQKVEFLVSFYNNEISEKSEIFDDQFSVERPDGSNFTLKIRSTKLEDSAMYFCASSEEGAGEQYFGPGTRLTVT.

This clone was found a few times. This chain joins TRBV25-1 and TRBJ1-1, with D hard to call. The germline CDR1 and CDR2 sequences are MGHDK and SYGVNS. V was pared by 1 base and J by 5 bases, with 14 bases between. The CDR3 is made up of 15 amino acids. CDR3 loop: CASSELARSSTEAFF. As DNA, the CDR3 is TGTGCCAGCAGTGAATTAGCCCGGTCTAGTACTGAAGCTTTCTTT. Together with reference TRBV25-1 and TRBJ1-1, the CDR3 gives the full variable domain: EADIYQTPRYLVIGTGKKITLECSQTMGHDKMYWYQQDPGMELHLIHYSYGVNSTEKGDLSSESTVSRIRTEHFPLTLESARPSHTSQYLCASSELARSSTEAFFGQGTRLTVV.

The chain uses TRBV5-1 and TRBJ2-7; no definite D call. The V gene lost 5 bases and the J gene lost 5 bases, with 14 bases spanning the gap. In germline, CDR1 is SGHRS, CDR2 YFSETQ. The CDR3 contains 13 residues. CDR3: CASRKLGGNEQYF. The CDR3 nucleotides are TGCGCCAGCAGGAAGTTGGGTGGGAACGAGCAGTACTTC. Looking up the rest from reference TRBV5-1 and TRBJ2-7 gives the full variable domain: KAGVTQTPRYLIKTRGQQVTLSCSPISGHRSVSWYQQTPGQGLQFLFEYFSETQRNKGNFPGRFSGRQFSNSRSEMNVSTLELGDSALYLCASRKLGGNEQYFGPGTRLTVT.

The gene calls are TRBV7-3 and TRBJ1-1; unclear D gene. This CDR3 has 13 residues. From germline, CDR1 is SGHTA and CDR2 FQGTGA. V was pared by 3 bases and J by 1 base, with 6 bases between. The CDR3 sequence is CASSLRPNTEAFF. The CDR3 DNA reads as TGTGCCAGCAGCTTGAGGCCGAACACTGAAGCTTTCTTT.

This clone occurred a few times. V gene TRBV5-1 combines with J gene TRBJ1-2; possibly TRBD1 for D (6 bases). The CDR3 has 15 residues. The germline V and J ends were trimmed by 1 base and 7 bases, with 17 bases remaining between them. Germline CDR1 and CDR2: SGHRS and YFSETQ. CDR3 bases: TGCGCCAGCAGCTTGTCAGGGGACGGTCTAGGTGGCTACACCTTC. Translating gives CASSLSGDGLGGYTF.

The chain employs TRBV9 and TRBJ1-6, with D maybe TRBD1 (6 bases). This CDR3 is 12 amino acids long. Germline V gives CDR1 SGDLS, CDR2 YYNGEE. V lost 3 bases to trimming and J lost 11 bases, with 9 bases between them. CDR3 residues: CASSARGTPLHF. DNA of the CDR3: TGTGCCAGCAGCGCCAGGGGAACACCCCTCCACTTT.

The table lists this clone with a count of one. This chain connects TRBV11-1 to TRBJ2-3, with 8 bases matching TRBD2. Germline V lookup: CDR1 SGHAT, CDR2 FQDESV (reference sequence). V was pared by 4 bases and J by 3 bases, with 3 bases of the junction left unmatched. This CDR3 has 14 amino acids. The CDR3 here is CASSSGLGTDTQYF. DNA for the CDR3: TGTGCCAGCAGCTCGGGACTAGGTACAGATACGCAGTATTTT.

The chain employs TRBV7-9 and TRBJ1-1; D is perhaps TRBD1 (5 bases). The CDR3 sequence is 15 residues long. The V gene lost 3 bases and the J gene lost 1 base, with 12 bases spanning the gap. Per the germline V gene, CDR1 is SEHNR and CDR2 is FQNEAQ (reference sequence). CDR3 residues: CASSLVGRANTEAFF. CDR3 sequence (DNA): TGTGCCAGCAGCTTGGTCGGCAGGGCGAACACTGAAGCTTTCTTT.

J is TRBJ1-5 and V is TRBV6-5; 8 nucleotides align to TRBD1. Per germline, CDR1 MNHEY and CDR2 SVGAGI. The length of the CDR3 is 15 residues. Unmatched junction bases numbered 8, after V lost 4 bases and J lost 6 bases. The CDR3 spells CASSSLGQGSQPQHF. CDR3 DNA sequence: TGTGCCAGCAGTTCCCTCGGACAGGGCAGTCAGCCCCAGCATTTT.

This clone was seen a single time. J is TRBJ2-5 and V is TRBV4-3; perhaps TRBD2 as D (6 bases). Germline V gene data show CDR1 as LGHNA and CDR2 as YSLEER. V was clipped by 0 bases and J by 4 bases, with 15 bases between them. This CDR3 has 16 residues. DNA of the CDR3: TGCGCCAGCAGCCAAGAACACGGGAGAAACGGAGAGACCCAGTACTTC. Translating gives CASSQEHGRNGETQYF.

The gene calls are TRBV6-4 and TRBJ1-1; D perhaps matches TRBD1 (6 bases). Germline values: CDR1 MRHNA, CDR2 SNTAGT. This CDR3 has 14 amino acids. Trimming took 6 bases from V and 1 from J, leaving 12 bases between them. The CDR3 is CASRPGAWNTEAFF. In nucleotides, the CDR3 is TGTGCCAGCAGGCCGGGGGCCTGGAACACTGAAGCTTTCTTT.

The chain combines TRBV7-2 with TRBJ2-7, with TRBD2 matching over 9 bases. Trimming took 5 bases from V and 7 from J; bases not matched to a gene: 12. CDR3 length equals 15 residues. Germline values: CDR1 SGHTA, CDR2 FQGNSA. CDR3 in DNA: TGTGCCAGCAGCCTCTTACGGCGGGAGGGCCGTGAGCAGTACTTC. This codes for CASSLLRREGREQYF.